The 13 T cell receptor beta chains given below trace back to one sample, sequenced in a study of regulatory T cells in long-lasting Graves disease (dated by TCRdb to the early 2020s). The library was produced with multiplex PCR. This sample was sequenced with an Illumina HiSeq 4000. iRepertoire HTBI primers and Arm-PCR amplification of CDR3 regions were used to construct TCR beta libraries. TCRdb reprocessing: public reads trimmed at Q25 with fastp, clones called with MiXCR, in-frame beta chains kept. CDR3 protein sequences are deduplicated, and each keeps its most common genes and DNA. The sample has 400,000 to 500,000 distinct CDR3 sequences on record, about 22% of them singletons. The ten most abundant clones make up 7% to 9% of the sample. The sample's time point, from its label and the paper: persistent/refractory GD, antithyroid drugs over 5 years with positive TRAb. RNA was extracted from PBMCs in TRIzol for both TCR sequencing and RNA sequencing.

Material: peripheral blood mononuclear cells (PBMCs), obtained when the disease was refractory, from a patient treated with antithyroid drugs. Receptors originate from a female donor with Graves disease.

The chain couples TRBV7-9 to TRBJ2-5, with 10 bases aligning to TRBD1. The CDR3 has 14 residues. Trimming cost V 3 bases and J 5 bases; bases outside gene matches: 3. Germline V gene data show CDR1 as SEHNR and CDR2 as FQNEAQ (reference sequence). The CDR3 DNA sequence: TGTGCCAGCAGCTTGGACAGGGGGTGGGAGACCCAGTACTTC. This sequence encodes CASSLDRGWETQYF.

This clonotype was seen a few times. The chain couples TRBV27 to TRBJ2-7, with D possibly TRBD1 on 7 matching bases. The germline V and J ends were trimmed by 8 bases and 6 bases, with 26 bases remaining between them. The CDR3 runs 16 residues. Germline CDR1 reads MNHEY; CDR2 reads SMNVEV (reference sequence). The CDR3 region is CASGGLAVEGALEQYF. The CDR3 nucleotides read TGTGCCAGCGGGGGACTGGCGGTGGAGGGGGCCCTCGAGCAGTACTTC.

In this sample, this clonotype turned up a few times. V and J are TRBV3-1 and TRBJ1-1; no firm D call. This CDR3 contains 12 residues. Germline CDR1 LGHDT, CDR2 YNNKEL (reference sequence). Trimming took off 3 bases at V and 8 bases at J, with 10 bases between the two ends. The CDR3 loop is CASSHRYTEAFF. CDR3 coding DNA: TGTGCCAGCAGCCATCGATATACCGAAGCTTTCTTT.

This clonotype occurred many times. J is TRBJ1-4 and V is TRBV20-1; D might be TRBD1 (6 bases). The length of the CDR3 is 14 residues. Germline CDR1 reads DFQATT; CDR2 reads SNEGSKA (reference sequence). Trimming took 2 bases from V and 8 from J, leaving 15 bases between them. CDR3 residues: CSARWQGMTEKLFF. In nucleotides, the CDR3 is TGCAGTGCTAGATGGCAGGGGATGACGGAAAAACTGTTTTTT.

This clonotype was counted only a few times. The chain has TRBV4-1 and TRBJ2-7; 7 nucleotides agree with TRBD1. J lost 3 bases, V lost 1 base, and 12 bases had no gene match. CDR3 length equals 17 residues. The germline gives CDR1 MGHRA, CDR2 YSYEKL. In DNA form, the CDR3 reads TGCGCCAGCAGCCAAGTCATGACAGGGCTTACCCACTACGAGCAGTACTTC. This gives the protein CASSQVMTGLTHYEQYF.

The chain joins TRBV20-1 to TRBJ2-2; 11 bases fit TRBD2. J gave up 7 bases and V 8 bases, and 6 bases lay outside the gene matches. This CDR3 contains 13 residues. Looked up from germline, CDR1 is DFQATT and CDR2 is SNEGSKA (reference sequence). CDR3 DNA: TGCAGTATTCCGGGACTAGCGGACGGGGAGCTGTTTTTT. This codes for CSIPGLADGELFF.

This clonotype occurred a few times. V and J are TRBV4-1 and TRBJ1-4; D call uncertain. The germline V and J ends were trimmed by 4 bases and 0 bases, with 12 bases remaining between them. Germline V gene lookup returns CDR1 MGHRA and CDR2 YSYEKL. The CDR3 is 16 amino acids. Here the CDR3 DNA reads TGCGCCAGCAGCCGCCAAACAAACCCAACTAATGAAAAACTGTTTTTT. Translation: CASSRQTNPTNEKLFF.

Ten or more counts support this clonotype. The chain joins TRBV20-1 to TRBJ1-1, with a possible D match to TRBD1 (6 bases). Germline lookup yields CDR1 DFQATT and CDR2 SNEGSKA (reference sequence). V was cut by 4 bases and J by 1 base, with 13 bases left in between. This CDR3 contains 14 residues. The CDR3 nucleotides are TGCAGTGCTATGATGGGGGCTCGGAACACTGAAGCTTTCTTT. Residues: CSAMMGARNTEAFF.

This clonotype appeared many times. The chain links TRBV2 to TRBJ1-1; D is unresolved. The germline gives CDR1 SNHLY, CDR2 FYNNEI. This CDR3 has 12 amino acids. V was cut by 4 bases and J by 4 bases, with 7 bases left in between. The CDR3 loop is CASSVLVTEAFF. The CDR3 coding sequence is TGTGCCAGCAGTGTTTTAGTCACTGAAGCTTTCTTT.

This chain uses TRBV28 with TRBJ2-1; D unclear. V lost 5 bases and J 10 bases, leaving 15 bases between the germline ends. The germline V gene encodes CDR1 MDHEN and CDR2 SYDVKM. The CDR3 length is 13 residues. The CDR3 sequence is CASSRQVGREQFF. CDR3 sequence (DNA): TGTGCCAGCAGTAGGCAGGTGGGCAGGGAGCAGTTCTTC.

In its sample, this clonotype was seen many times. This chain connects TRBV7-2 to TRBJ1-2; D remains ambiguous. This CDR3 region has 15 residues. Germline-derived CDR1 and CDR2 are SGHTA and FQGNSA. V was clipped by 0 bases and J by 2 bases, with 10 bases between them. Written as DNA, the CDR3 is TGTGCCAGCAGCTTAGCGGGGATAGGGAACTATGGCTACACCTTC. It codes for CASSLAGIGNYGYTF.

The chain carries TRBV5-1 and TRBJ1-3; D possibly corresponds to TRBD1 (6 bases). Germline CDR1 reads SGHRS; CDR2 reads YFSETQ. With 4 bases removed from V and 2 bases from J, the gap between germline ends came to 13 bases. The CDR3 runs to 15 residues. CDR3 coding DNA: TGCGCCAGCAGCGATCTGGACAGTACTGGAAACACCATATATTTT. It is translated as CASSDLDSTGNTIYF.

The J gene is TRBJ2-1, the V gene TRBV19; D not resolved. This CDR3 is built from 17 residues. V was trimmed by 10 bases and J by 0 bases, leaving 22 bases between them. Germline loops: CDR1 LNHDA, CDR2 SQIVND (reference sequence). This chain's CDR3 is CATSGQDLPLSYNEQFF. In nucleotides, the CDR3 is TGTGCCACCTCCGGGCAGGACCTACCCCTCTCCTACAATGAGCAGTTCTTC.